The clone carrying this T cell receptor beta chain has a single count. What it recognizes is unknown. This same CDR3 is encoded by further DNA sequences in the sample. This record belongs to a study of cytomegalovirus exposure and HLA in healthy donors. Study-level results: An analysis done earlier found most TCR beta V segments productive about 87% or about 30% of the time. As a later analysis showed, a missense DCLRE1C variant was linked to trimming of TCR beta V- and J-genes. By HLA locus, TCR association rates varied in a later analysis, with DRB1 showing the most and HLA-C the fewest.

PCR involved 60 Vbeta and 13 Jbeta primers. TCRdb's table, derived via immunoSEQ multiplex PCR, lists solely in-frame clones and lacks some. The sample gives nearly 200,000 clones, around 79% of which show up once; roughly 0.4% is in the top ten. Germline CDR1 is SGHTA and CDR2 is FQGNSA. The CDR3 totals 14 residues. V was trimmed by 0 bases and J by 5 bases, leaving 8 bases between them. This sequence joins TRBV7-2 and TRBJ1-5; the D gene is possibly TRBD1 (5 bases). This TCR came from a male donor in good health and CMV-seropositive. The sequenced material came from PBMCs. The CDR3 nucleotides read TGTGCCAGCAGCTTAGCGGGACTGGATCAGCCCCAGCATTTT. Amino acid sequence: CASSLAGLDQPQHF.